Below, one TCR beta chain is given with its context. Under the authors' procedure: Amplified reference gene primers provided the basis for estimating nucleated cell counts. Data came from immunoSEQ multiplex PCR; TCRdb stores just in-frame clones and leaves some out. The DNA was the basis for D and trimming; V, J and clone size are from that table. The repertoire holds around 30,000 clones, approximately 71% seen once, with roughly 14% in the top ten. The sample belongs to a study of blood T cell repertoires in COVID-19. Study details: Acute-phase and convalescent COVID-19 samples originated in the United States, Italy and Spain. T cells, B-cell-depleted T cells, or PBMCs provided the cDNA or gDNA that served as material.

Germline V gene sequence: CDR1 MNHEY, CDR2 SVGAGI. J was trimmed by 6 bases and V by 6 bases; bases with no gene match: 5. The CDR3 consists of 15 residues. This clonotype originated in a man older than 75 with active or convalescent COVID-19. The sequenced sample was peripheral blood. This chain links TRBV6-5 with TRBJ2-1, with 13 bases matching TRBD2. CDR3 in amino acids: CASSRGLAGSNEQFF. The CDR3 bases are TGTGCCAGCAGCCGGGGACTAGCGGGATCCAATGAGCAGTTCTTC.